The sequence of this TCR beta chain was determined in a study of CD8 T cells in Susac syndrome. This clonotype was counted a single time. This CDR3 region has 15 residues. Germline V gene data show CDR1 as LGHDT and CDR2 as YNNKEL (reference sequence). The ends were cut back, 4 bases at V and 8 bases at J, with 20 bases in the middle. cDNA came from around 0.54 to 1 ug RNA primed by random hexamers. The CDR3 of TCR beta was amplified by immunoSEQ multiplex PCR across 54 Vbeta and 13 Jbeta. TCRdb itself ran the immunoSEQ multiplex PCR reads through MiXCR, one entry per CDR3 protein. The table shows 350,000 to 550,000 distinct CDR3 sequences, with more than 70% occurring only once.

V is TRBV3-1 and J is TRBJ1-2; a weak D match, TRBD1 (5 bases). This clonotype was obtained from a human donor with multiple sclerosis. The sequencing input was CD8+ T cells from PBMCs. The CDR3 nucleotides read TGTGCCAGCAGCCTTGAAAGAGGGGTTCTGGAGGGCTACACCTTC. This encodes CASSLERGVLEGYTF.